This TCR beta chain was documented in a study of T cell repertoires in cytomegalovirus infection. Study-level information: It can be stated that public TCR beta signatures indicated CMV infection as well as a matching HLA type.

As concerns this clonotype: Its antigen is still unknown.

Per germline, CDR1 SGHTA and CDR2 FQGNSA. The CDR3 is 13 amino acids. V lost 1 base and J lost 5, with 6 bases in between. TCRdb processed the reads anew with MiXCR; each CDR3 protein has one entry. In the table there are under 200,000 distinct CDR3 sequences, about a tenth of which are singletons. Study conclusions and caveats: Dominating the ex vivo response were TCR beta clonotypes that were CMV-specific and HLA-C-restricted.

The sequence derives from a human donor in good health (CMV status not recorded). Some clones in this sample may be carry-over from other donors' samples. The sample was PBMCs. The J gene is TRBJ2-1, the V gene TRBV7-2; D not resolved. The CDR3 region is CASSLELNNEQFF. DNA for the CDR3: TGTGCCAGCAGCTTAGAACTCAACAATGAGCAGTTCTTC.